The clone carrying this TCR beta chain was detected a few times. The data were obtained in a study of control samples from healthy donors and cancer patients. The assay was immunoSEQ multiplex PCR, and TCRdb's table has in-frame clones only and misses some. The sample contains around 89,000 clones, roughly four fifths of which appear only once. Looked up from germline, CDR1 is SGHRS and CDR2 is YFSETQ. V lost 0 bases to trimming and J lost 7 bases, with 5 bases between them. This CDR3 comprises 12 residues. Sequenced input: blood. The clonotype originates from a woman aged 55-75 years in good health. The chain has TRBV5-1 and TRBJ2-1; either TRBD1 or TRBD2 may supply D (5 bases each). DNA for the CDR3: TGCGCCAGCAGCTTGGGGGGGAATGAGCAGTTCTTC. This translates into CASSLGGNEQFF.